One sample yielded the 32 T cell receptor beta chains listed below, sequenced in a study of T cells in Graves' hyperthyroidism and ophthalmopathy. Amplified regions were TCR beta CDR3 sequences from RNA transcripts. With the HTBI primer set, the TCR CDR3 went through a first round of RT-PCR. TCRdb reprocessed the multiplex PCR reads with MiXCR, giving one entry per CDR3 protein. The sample holds roughly 420,000 distinct CDR3 sequences, 15% to 18% seen once. Sequencing used blood. These receptor sequences come from a woman aged 18-29 years with Graves' hyperthyroidism.

The CDR3 nucleotides read TGTGCCAGCAGTCAAACCTGGGGGACACAACAAGAGACCCAGTACTTC. Translating it yields CASSQTWGTQQETQYF. The chain couples TRBV27 to TRBJ2-5, with a possible D match to TRBD1 (6 bases). The CDR3 contains 16 residues. Germline V gives CDR1 MNHEY, CDR2 SMNVEV (reference sequence). The germline V and J ends were trimmed by 5 bases and 2 bases, with 18 bases remaining between them.

This clonotype was counted only a few times. A read error may be the cause here, since a much bigger clone is one base away. The V call is TRBV6-2 or TRBV6-3, the J call TRBJ2-7, with D tentatively TRBD2 (6 bases). In germline, CDR1 is MNHEY, CDR2 SVGEGT. The CDR3 is 15 amino acids. The V gene lost 10 bases and the J gene lost 0 bases, with 19 bases spanning the gap. CDR3 nucleotide sequence: TGTGCCAACAGGCTCTACTTAGCGGCCTCCTACGAGCAGTACTTC. Amino acids: CANRLYLAASYEQYF.

This clonotype has ten or more counts. The V and J genes are TRBV5-6 and TRBJ2-6; D not resolved. CDR1 and CDR2 from the germline V gene are SGHDT and YYEEEE. V dropped 2 bases and J dropped 0 bases, with 9 bases sitting between them. This CDR3 is 16 amino acids long. This chain's CDR3 is CASSFSVSSGANVLTF. CDR3 bases: TGTGCCAGCAGCTTTAGTGTGAGCTCTGGGGCCAACGTCCTGACTTTC. Full variable domain (rest looked up from reference TRBV5-6 and TRBJ2-6): DAGVTQSPTHLIKTRGQQVTLRCSPKSGHDTVSWYQQALGQGPQFIFQYYEEEERQRGNFPDRFSGHQFPNYSSELNVNALLLGDSALYLCASSFSVSSGANVLTFGAGSRLTVL.

This clonotype has ten or more counts. The rearrangement uses TRBV11-1 and TRBJ2-1; the D gene could be TRBD1 or TRBD2 (6 bases each). Deletions cut 5 bases from V and 0 bases from J, with 11 bases between. CDR1 and CDR2 (germline): SGHAT, FQDESV (reference sequence). The CDR3 runs 15 residues. The CDR3 sequence is CASSPGATSYNEQFF. CDR3 DNA sequence: TGTGCCAGCAGCCCGGGGGCCACCTCCTACAATGAGCAGTTCTTC.

This clonotype has more than one count but fewer than ten. The rearrangement joins TRBV10-3 to TRBJ1-2; no definite D call. Germline CDR1 ENHRY, CDR2 SYGVKD. The CDR3 length is 13 residues. V was cut by 7 bases and J by 3 bases, with 12 bases left in between. The CDR3 DNA sequence: TGTGCCATCACAGGTCAAGGGTACTATGGCTACACCTTC. It encodes CAITGQGYYGYTF.

This clonotype was picked up many times. The J gene is TRBJ2-1, the V gene TRBV5-6; D assignment may be TRBD1 or TRBD2 (5 bases each). The V end was cut by 0 bases, the J end by 6 bases, with 10 bases between. The length of the CDR3 is 14 residues. From germline, CDR1 is SGHDT and CDR2 YYEEEE. The CDR3 protein is CASSLEAGANEQFF. CDR3 DNA sequence: TGTGCCAGCAGCTTGGAAGCCGGGGCCAATGAGCAGTTCTTC. Supplemented by reference TRBV5-6 and TRBJ2-1, the full variable domain reads DAGVTQSPTHLIKTRGQQVTLRCSPKSGHDTVSWYQQALGQGPQFIFQYYEEEERQRGNFPDRFSGHQFPNYSSELNVNALLLGDSALYLCASSLEAGANEQFFGPGTRLTVL.

This clonotype has ten or more counts. CDR3 protein: CSATSGTSGYEQYF. CDR3 DNA: TGCAGTGCTACCTCGGGTACTAGCGGTTACGAGCAGTACTTC. The V call is TRBV20-1, the J call TRBJ2-7; TRBD2 aligns across 8 bases. Germline CDR1 DFQATT, CDR2 SNEGSKA (reference sequence). J gave up 4 bases and V 4 bases, and 9 bases lay outside the gene matches. The CDR3 has 14 residues.

The V call is TRBV11-2, the J call TRBJ2-7, with TRBD2 matching over 13 bases. The CDR3 extends over 18 amino acids. CDR1 and CDR2 (germline): SGHAT, FQNNGV. With V trimmed by 1 base and J by 4 bases, 10 bases remained unmatched. Here the CDR3 DNA reads TGTGCCAGCAGCTTAGTAACTAGCGGGGGGGCGGGCCTATACGAGCAGTACTTC. This codes for CASSLVTSGGAGLYEQYF.

The genes are TRBV19 and TRBJ2-5; D is ambiguous. This CDR3 comprises 16 residues. Germline CDR1 is LNHDA and CDR2 is SQIVND (reference sequence). The V gene lost 1 base and the J gene lost 3 bases, with 15 bases spanning the gap. The CDR3 sequence: CASSIGPTPGEETQYF. The CDR3 DNA is TGTGCCAGTAGTATAGGGCCAACCCCAGGTGAAGAGACCCAGTACTTC. Full variable domain (rest looked up from reference TRBV19 and TRBJ2-5): DGGITQSPKYLFRKEGQNVTLSCEQNLNHDAMYWYRQDPGQGLRLIYYSQIVNDFQKGDIAEGYSVSREKKESFPLTVTSAQKNPTAFYLCASSIGPTPGEETQYFGPGTRLLVL.

The table lists this clonotype with many counts. The chain uses TRBV7-9 and TRBJ2-7; D gene unclear. Deletions cut 5 bases from V and 2 bases from J, with 10 bases between. The CDR3 has 13 amino acids. The germline V gene has CDR1 SEHNR and CDR2 FQNEAQ (reference sequence). The CDR3 sequence: CASSPLTPYEQYF. DNA of the CDR3: TGTGCCAGCAGCCCCCTAACCCCCTACGAGCAGTACTTC.

J is TRBJ1-4 and V is TRBV20-1; TRBD1 matches at 9 bases. Germline V gives CDR1 DFQATT, CDR2 SNEGSKA (reference sequence). The CDR3 contains 14 residues. V lost 5 bases to trimming and J lost 2 bases; unmatched junction nucleotides: 3. This chain's CDR3 is CSAAGQGTNEKLFF. The CDR3 coding sequence is TGCAGTGCTGCTGGACAGGGGACTAATGAAAAACTGTTTTTT.

Ten or more counts support this clonotype. This chain links TRBV30 with TRBJ1-3; D gene unclear. The V gene lost 3 bases and the J gene lost 0 bases, with 9 bases spanning the gap. The CDR3 has 14 amino acids. CDR1 and CDR2 (germline): GTSNPN, SVGIG (reference sequence). As DNA, the CDR3 is TGTGCCTGGAGAACGCCAGGCTCTGGAAACACCATATATTTT. It codes for CAWRTPGSGNTIYF.

This clonotype has at least ten counts. The chain uses TRBV20-1 and TRBJ2-1; TRBD2 might be the D (7 bases). Germline CDR1 reads DFQATT; CDR2 reads SNEGSKA (reference sequence). With 1 base removed from V and 4 bases from J, the gap between germline ends came to 14 bases. The CDR3 sequence is 15 residues long. The DNA of the CDR3 is TGCAGTGCTAGAGCGCCAGGGAGGGGGTACAATGAGCAGTTCTTC. Translating it yields CSARAPGRGYNEQFF.

In its sample, this clonotype was seen many times. The chain employs TRBV12-3 or TRBV12-4 and TRBJ1-5; a possible D gene is TRBD1 (6 bases). The V gene lost 2 bases and the J gene lost 4 bases, with 27 bases spanning the gap. The CDR3 has 20 residues. DNA of the CDR3: TGTGCCAGCAGTTTAAGGAGAGGGACACCCGCCCTAGATGAGAATCAGCCCCAGCATTTT. It yields the protein CASSLRRGTPALDENQPQHF.

In this sample, this clonotype turned up many times. The gene calls are TRBV5-1 and TRBJ2-7, with 10 positions matching TRBD2. The CDR3 extends over 15 amino acids. Losses at the gene ends were 4 bases for V and 7 bases for J; bases not matched to a gene: 11. Per the germline V gene, CDR1 is SGHRS and CDR2 is YFSETQ. Here the CDR3 reads CASSPRTSGVLEQYF. In DNA form, the CDR3 reads TGCGCCAGCAGCCCTCGGACTAGCGGAGTCTTGGAGCAGTACTTC. Combining the CDR3 with reference TRBV5-1 and TRBJ2-7 gives the whole variable domain KAGVTQTPRYLIKTRGQQVTLSCSPISGHRSVSWYQQTPGQGLQFLFEYFSETQRNKGNFPGRFSGRQFSNSRSEMNVSTLELGDSALYLCASSPRTSGVLEQYFGPGTRLTVT.

At least ten counts were recorded for this clonotype. The gene calls are TRBV7-2 and TRBJ1-1, with a tentative D call TRBD1 (6 bases). The ends were cut back, 4 bases at V and 4 bases at J, with 13 bases in the middle. CDR3 size: 14 residues. Germline V gene sequence: CDR1 SGHTA, CDR2 FQGNSA. For the CDR3, the DNA is TGTGCCAGCAGCTGGGGGGGCAGGAGCACTGAAGCTTTCTTT. Its translation: CASSWGGRSTEAFF.

This clonotype came up many times. V usage is TRBV20-1 and J usage is TRBJ2-3, with TRBD1 matching over 7 bases. Germline loops: CDR1 DFQATT, CDR2 SNEGSKA (reference sequence). This CDR3 region has 16 residues. After removal of 0 bases from V and 0 bases from J, the junction contained 6 bases not matched to a gene. The CDR3 region has the DNA TGCAGTGCTAGAGAACCGGGACAGAGGAGCACAGATACGCAGTATTTT. Translated: CSAREPGQRSTDTQYF.

This clonotype was detected ten times or more. This chain uses TRBV12-3 or TRBV12-4 with TRBJ1-3; maybe TRBD1 (6 bases). V lost 6 bases and J lost 2, with 11 bases in between. This CDR3 spans 14 amino acids. The chain's CDR3 is CASRDTGPGNTIYF. The CDR3 DNA reads TGTGCCAGCAGGGATACAGGGCCTGGAAACACCATATATTTT.

This clonotype showed up many times. The chain employs TRBV20-1 and TRBJ2-1; TRBD1 matches at 8 bases. The CDR3 runs 15 residues. Trimming at V came to 2 bases and at J to 7 bases, leaving 10 bases not matched to a gene. Looked up from germline, CDR1 is DFQATT and CDR2 is SNEGSKA (reference sequence). CDR3 sequence reads: CSARTSQGATNEQFF. CDR3 in DNA: TGCAGTGCTAGAACGTCGCAGGGGGCGACGAATGAGCAGTTCTTC.

This clonotype came up many times. The gene calls are TRBV30 and TRBJ2-7; a possible D gene is TRBD2 (5 bases). The CDR3 is 18 residues long. Trimming pared 0 bases from V and 4 bases from J, leaving 25 bases between. Germline V gene sequence: CDR1 GTSNPN, CDR2 SVGIG (reference sequence). This CDR3 is CAWSVDGPGNGVAYEQYF. The CDR3 DNA follows: TGTGCCTGGAGTGTAGATGGGCCGGGTAACGGAGTAGCGTACGAGCAGTACTTC.

This clonotype came up a few times. CDR3: CASSPGPPGETQYF. The CDR3, as DNA: TGTGCCAGCAGCCCGGGACCGCCAGGGGAGACCCAGTACTTC. The chain recombines TRBV14 with TRBJ2-5; D possibly matches TRBD1 or TRBD2 (5 bases each). This CDR3 has 14 amino acids. The ends were cut back, 4 bases at V and 5 bases at J, with 14 bases in the middle. In germline, CDR1 is SGHDN, CDR2 FVKESK. Variable domain in full (rest from reference TRBV14 and TRBJ2-5): EAGVTQFPSHSVIEKGQTVTLRCDPISGHDNLYWYRRVMGKEIKFLLHFVKESKQDESGMPNNRFLAERTGGTYSTLKVQPAELEDSGVYFCASSPGPPGETQYFGPGTRLLVL.

This clonotype was detected many times. The chain has TRBV2 and TRBJ2-3; D unclear. Trimming stripped 3 bases from V and 1 base from J, with 14 bases between. The CDR3 has 16 residues. Germline V gene data show CDR1 as SNHLY and CDR2 as FYNNEI. CDR3 bases: TGTGCCAGCAGTGATGGCCGAATCTCCCGCACAGATACGCAGTATTTT. As protein: CASSDGRISRTDTQYF.

This clonotype showed up many times. The chain combines TRBV20-1 with TRBJ2-1; 11 bases line up with TRBD2. Trimming cost V 5 bases and J 6 bases; bases outside gene matches: 12. CDR3 length: 16 amino acids. The germline V gene encodes CDR1 DFQATT and CDR2 SNEGSKA (reference sequence). The CDR3 spells CSAVDPAGLAANEQFF. In DNA, the CDR3 is TGCAGTGCTGTGGACCCTGCGGGACTAGCGGCCAATGAGCAGTTCTTC.

This clonotype was observed many times. The chain employs TRBV6-1 and TRBJ2-7, with 9 bases lining up with TRBD2. Germline values: CDR1 MNHNS, CDR2 SASEGT. The CDR3 is 14 residues long. The V gene end was trimmed by 7 bases and the J gene end by 3 bases; junction bases not matched to a gene: 7. CDR3 protein: CASTISGGIYEQYF. In DNA, the CDR3 is TGTGCCAGCACCATTAGCGGGGGTATCTACGAGCAGTACTTC.

This clonotype came up a few times. The genes are TRBV11-3 and TRBJ1-4; no reliable D call. Looked up from germline, CDR1 is SGHNT and CDR2 is YENEEA. The CDR3 is made up of 13 amino acids. V was trimmed by 7 bases and J by 0 bases, leaving 6 bases between them. This CDR3 is CASTWATNEKLFF. The DNA of the CDR3 is TGTGCCAGCACTTGGGCAACTAATGAAAAACTGTTTTTT.

There are many counts of this clonotype. The J gene is TRBJ1-6, the V gene TRBV12-5; D is unclear. Trimming cost V 0 bases and J 9 bases, with 15 bases left between them. Germline V lookup: CDR1 LGHNT, CDR2 FRNRAP. CDR3 length equals 16 residues. This chain's CDR3 is CASGLVLGLESSPLHF. CDR3 sequence (DNA): TGTGCTAGTGGTTTGGTACTGGGCCTAGAGAGTTCACCCCTCCACTTT. The complete variable domain, with remaining parts taken from reference TRBV12-5 and TRBJ1-6, reads DARVTQTPRHKVTEMGQEVTMRCQPILGHNTVFWYRQTMMQGLELLAYFRNRAPLDDSGMPKDRFSAEMPDATLATLKIQPSEPRDSAVYFCASGLVLGLESSPLHFGNGTRLTVT.

This clonotype was found many times. The chain carries TRBV6-4 and TRBJ2-3; a possible D gene is TRBD2 (6 bases). Germline CDR1 and CDR2: MRHNA and SNTAGT. The length of the CDR3 is 15 residues. V dropped 2 bases and J dropped 4 bases, with 13 bases sitting between them. The CDR3 loop is CASSDNGGSADTQYF. CDR3 bases: TGTGCCAGCAGTGACAACGGGGGAAGCGCAGATACGCAGTATTTT.

The chain combines TRBV9 with TRBJ2-3, with D uncertain. The CDR3 sequence is 13 residues long. The germline gives CDR1 SGDLS, CDR2 YYNGEE. Trimming cost V 4 bases and J 7 bases, with 13 bases left between them. The CDR3 DNA reads as TGTGCCAGCAGCATCTCAACCTCAAATACGCAGTATTTT. Its translation is CASSISTSNTQYF.

This clonotype was observed many times. The chain is built from TRBV9 and TRBJ2-5, with 11 positions matching TRBD2. The germline V gene has CDR1 SGDLS and CDR2 YYNGEE. V shed 0 bases, J shed 2 bases, and the junction held 9 bases outside the gene matches. The CDR3 sequence is 18 residues long. The CDR3 sequence is CASSVDSSSGGWQETQYF. CDR3 nucleotide sequence: TGTGCCAGCAGCGTAGATTCTTCTAGCGGGGGGTGGCAAGAGACCCAGTACTTC.

The sample holds many counts of this clonotype. V is TRBV18 and J is TRBJ2-5; perhaps TRBD1 as D (6 bases). The CDR3 totals 15 residues. Trimming pared 2 bases from V and 5 bases from J, leaving 15 bases between. Germline CDR1 reads KGHSH; CDR2 reads LQKENI. CDR3 in DNA: TGTGCCAGCTCACCAACGTCCGGACAGCGGGAGACCCAGTACTTC. Amino acid sequence: CASSPTSGQRETQYF.

This clonotype was counted only a few times. A read error is possible here, since a much larger clone lies one base away. V is TRBV6-2 or TRBV6-3 and J is TRBJ1-1; D gene uncertain. V was shortened by 1 base and J by 3 bases, with 3 bases between the two germline ends. The V gene's germline CDR1 is MNHEY and CDR2 SVGEGT. This CDR3 has 12 amino acids. In nucleotides, the CDR3 is TGTGCCAGCAGTTACTTGGACACTGAAGCTTTCTTT. This encodes CASSYLDTEAFF.

This clonotype was observed at least ten times. The chain uses TRBV6-1 and TRBJ1-1; 10 bases line up with TRBD1. The CDR3 runs to 17 residues. The ends lost 5 bases at V and 4 bases at J; junction bases unmatched: 13. Germline CDR1 is MNHNS and CDR2 is SASEGT. CDR3 amino acids: CASSKPGQGLFVTEAFF. The CDR3 nucleotides are TGTGCCAGCAGTAAGCCGGGACAGGGGCTTTTTGTCACTGAAGCTTTCTTT.